The 2 T cell receptor beta chains given below trace back to one sample, sequenced in a study of cytomegalovirus exposure and HLA in healthy donors (dated by TCRdb to 2016 to 2017). The method behind the library was the immunoSEQ multiplex PCR assay. For the multiplex PCR, a mixture combining 60 forward primers for TCR Vbeta segments and 13 reverse primers for TCR Jbeta segments was used. TCRdb obtained this table from immuneACCESS and retained in-frame rearrangements with V and J assigned. These tables miss some clones; where compared with another copy, unresolved V genes account for less than half of the shortfall, and the remainder is unexplained. The sample includes fewer than 250,000 clones, with roughly three quarters observed a single time. The top ten clones comprise 1.6% of the sample. The material sequenced was PBMCs. Receptors were obtained from a woman younger than 30 in good health and CMV-seronegative.

This clone came up once. This chain connects TRBV25-1 to TRBJ1-6; possible D gene TRBD1, 5 bases. Germline CDR1 MGHDK, CDR2 SYGVNS. Trimming stripped 3 bases from V and 8 bases from J, with 14 bases between. The CDR3 is made up of 15 amino acids. The CDR3 loop reads CASSDSSRVDSPLHF. The CDR3 coding sequence is TGTGCCAGCAGTGATAGTAGCAGGGTCGATTCACCCCTCCACTTT.

The V gene is TRBV2, the J gene TRBJ1-2, with 7 bases fitting TRBD1. The V gene's germline CDR1 is SNHLY and CDR2 FYNNEI. This CDR3 comprises 17 residues. With 1 base clipped from V and 0 bases from J, the junction kept 8 bases outside the gene matches. DNA for the CDR3: TGTGCCAGCAGTGAAGATCAGGGGGTCTTAGCTAACTATGGCTACACCTTC. Translated: CASSEDQGVLANYGYTF.